This TCR beta chain was documented in a study of cytomegalovirus exposure and HLA in healthy donors. PCR used 60 Vbeta primers and 13 Jbeta primers. TCRdb's copy holds only in-frame clones and misses some; the assay was immunoSEQ multiplex PCR. This sample yields 65,000 to 100,000 clones, of which around 75% are seen a single time; around 2% belongs to the top ten. A note on this clone: Antigen: not known.

This CDR3 is 14 amino acids long. Germline-derived CDR1 and CDR2 are MGHDK and SYGVNS. The V gene lost 2 bases and the J gene lost 7 bases, with 12 bases spanning the gap. Study-wide results and caveats: Owing to their indistinguishability, certain V segments, notably TRBV6-2 and TRBV6-3, were excluded. A later analysis showed that HLA-associated TCR beta chains had undergone more clonal expansion than equally common others. Most subjects had HLA-A and HLA-B alleles reportedly predicted accurately by TCR beta sequences.

This chain uses TRBV25-1 with TRBJ1-5; D perhaps matches TRBD1 (5 bases). The sequence was collected from a man aged 35 to 55 in good health and CMV-seronegative. The sequenced sample was PBMCs. This CDR3 is CASSEVGAGQPQHF. The DNA for the CDR3 is TGTGCCAGCAGTGAAGTCGGGGCGGGACAGCCCCAGCATTTT.